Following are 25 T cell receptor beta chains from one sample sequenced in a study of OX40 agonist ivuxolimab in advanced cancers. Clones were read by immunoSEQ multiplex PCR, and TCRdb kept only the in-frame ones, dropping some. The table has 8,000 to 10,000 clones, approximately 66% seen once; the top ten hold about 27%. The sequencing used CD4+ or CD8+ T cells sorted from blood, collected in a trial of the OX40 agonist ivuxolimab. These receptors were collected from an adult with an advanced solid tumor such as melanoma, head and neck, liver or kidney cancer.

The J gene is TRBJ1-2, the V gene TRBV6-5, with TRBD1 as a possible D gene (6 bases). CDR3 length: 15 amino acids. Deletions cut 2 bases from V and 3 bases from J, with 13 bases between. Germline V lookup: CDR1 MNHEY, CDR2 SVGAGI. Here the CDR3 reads CASSYGGAQDYGYTF. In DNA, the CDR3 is TGTGCCAGCAGTTACGGGGGGGCGCAGGACTATGGCTACACCTTC.

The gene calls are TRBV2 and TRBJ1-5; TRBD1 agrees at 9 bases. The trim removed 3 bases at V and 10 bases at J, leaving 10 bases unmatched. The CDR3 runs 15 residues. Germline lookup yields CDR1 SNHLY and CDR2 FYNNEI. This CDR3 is CASSDFDRGGDPQHF. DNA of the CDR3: TGTGCCAGCAGTGACTTCGACAGGGGGGGGGATCCCCAGCATTTT.

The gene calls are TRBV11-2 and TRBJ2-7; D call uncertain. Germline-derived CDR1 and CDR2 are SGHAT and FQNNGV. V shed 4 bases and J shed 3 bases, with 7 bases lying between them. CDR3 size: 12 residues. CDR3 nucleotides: TGTGCCAGCAGCTCCATCAACTACGAGCAGTACTTC. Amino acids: CASSSINYEQYF.

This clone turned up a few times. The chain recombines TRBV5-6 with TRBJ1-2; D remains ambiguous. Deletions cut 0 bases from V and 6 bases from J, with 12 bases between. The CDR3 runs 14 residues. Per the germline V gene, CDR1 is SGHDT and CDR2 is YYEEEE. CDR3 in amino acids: CASSLVRAGNGYTF. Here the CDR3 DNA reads TGTGCCAGCAGCTTGGTCCGGGCTGGGAATGGCTACACCTTC.

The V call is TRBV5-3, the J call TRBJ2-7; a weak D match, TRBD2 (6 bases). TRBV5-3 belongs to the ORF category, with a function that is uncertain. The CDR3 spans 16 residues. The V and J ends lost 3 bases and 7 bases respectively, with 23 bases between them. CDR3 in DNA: TGTGCCAGAAGCTCGAAGGTTTGCCAACCCGGGGGAGAGCAGTACTTC. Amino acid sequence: CARSSKVCQPGGEQYF.

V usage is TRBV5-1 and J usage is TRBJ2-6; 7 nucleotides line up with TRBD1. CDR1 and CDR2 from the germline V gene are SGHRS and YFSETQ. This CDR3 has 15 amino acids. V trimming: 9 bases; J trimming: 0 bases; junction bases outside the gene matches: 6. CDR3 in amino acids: CATRDSSSGANVLTF. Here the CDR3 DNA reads TGCGCCACCCGGGACAGCAGCTCTGGGGCCAACGTCCTGACTTTC.

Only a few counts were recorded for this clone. CDR3 amino acids: CASSPSTEAFF. The CDR3 coding sequence is TGTGCCAGCAGTCCGAGCACTGAAGCTTTCTTT. The V gene is TRBV28, the J gene TRBJ1-1; D call uncertain. Germline V gene data show CDR1 as MDHEN and CDR2 as SYDVKM. Trimming took 5 bases from V and 4 from J, leaving 5 bases between them. The CDR3 is made up of 11 amino acids. Combining the CDR3 with reference TRBV28 and TRBJ1-1 gives the whole variable domain DVKVTQSSRYLVKRTGEKVFLECVQDMDHENMFWYRQDPGLGLRLIYFSYDVKMKEKGDIPEGYSVSREKKERFSLILESASTNQTSMYLCASSPSTEAFFGQGTRLTVV.

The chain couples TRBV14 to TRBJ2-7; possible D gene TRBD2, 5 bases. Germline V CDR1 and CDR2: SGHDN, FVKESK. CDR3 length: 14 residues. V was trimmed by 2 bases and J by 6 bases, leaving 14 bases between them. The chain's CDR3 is CASSQKVALGEQYF. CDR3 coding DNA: TGTGCCAGCAGCCAAAAGGTAGCGCTCGGCGAGCAGTACTTC.

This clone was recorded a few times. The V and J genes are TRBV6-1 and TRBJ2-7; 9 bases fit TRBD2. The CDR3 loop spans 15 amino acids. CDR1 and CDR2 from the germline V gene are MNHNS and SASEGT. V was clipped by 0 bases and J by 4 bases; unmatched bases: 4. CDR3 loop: CASSEARGGGYEQYF. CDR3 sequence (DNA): TGTGCCAGCAGTGAAGCGCGGGGGGGCGGGTACGAGCAGTACTTC.

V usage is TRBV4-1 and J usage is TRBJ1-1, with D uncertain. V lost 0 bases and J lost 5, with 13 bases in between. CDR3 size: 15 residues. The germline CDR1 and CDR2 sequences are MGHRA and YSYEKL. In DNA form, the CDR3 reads TGCGCCAGCAGCCAAGAGCGAGGGAGTGGAACTGAAGCTTTCTTT. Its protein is CASSQERGSGTEAFF.

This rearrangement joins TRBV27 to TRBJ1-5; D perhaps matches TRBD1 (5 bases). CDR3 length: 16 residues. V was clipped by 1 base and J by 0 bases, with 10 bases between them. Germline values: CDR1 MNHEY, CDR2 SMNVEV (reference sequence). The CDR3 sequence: CASSLYYDSSNQPQHF. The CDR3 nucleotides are TGTGCCAGCAGTTTATACTACGACAGTAGCAATCAGCCCCAGCATTTT.

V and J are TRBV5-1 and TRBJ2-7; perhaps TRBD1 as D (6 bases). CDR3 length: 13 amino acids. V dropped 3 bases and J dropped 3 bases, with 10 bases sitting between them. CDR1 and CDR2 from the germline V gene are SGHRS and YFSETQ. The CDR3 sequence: CASSWDTDYEQYF. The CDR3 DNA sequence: TGCGCCAGCAGCTGGGACACCGACTACGAGCAGTACTTC.

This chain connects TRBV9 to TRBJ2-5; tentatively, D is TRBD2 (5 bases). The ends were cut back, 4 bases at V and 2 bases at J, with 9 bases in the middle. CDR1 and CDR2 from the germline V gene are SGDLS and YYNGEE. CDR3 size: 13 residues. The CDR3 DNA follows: TGTGCCAGCAGCCCCCGGGAACAAGAGACCCAGTACTTC. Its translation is CASSPREQETQYF. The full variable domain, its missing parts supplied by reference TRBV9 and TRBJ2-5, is DSGVTQTPKHLITATGQRVTLRCSPRSGDLSVYWYQQSLDQGLQFLIQYYNGEERAKGNILERFSAQQFPDLHSELNLSSLELGDSALYFCASSPREQETQYFGPGTRLLVL.

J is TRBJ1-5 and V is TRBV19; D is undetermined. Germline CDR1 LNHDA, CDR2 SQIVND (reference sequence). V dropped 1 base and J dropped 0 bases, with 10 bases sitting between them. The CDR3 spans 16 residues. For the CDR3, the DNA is TGTGCCAGTAGTATAGTTCCGACAAATAGCAATCAGCCCCAGCATTTT. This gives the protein CASSIVPTNSNQPQHF.

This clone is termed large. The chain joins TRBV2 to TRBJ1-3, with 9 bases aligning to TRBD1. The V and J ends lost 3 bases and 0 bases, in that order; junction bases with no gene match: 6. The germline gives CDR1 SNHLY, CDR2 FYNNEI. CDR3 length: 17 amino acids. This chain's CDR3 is CASSDGGQGFSGNTIYF. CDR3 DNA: TGTGCCAGCAGTGACGGGGGACAGGGTTTCTCTGGAAACACCATATATTTT. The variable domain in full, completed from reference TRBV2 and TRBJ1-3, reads EPEVTQTPSHQVTQMGQEVILRCVPISNHLYFYWYRQILGQKVEFLVSFYNNEISEKSEIFDDQFSVERPDGSNFTLKIRSTKLEDSAMYFCASSDGGQGFSGNTIYFGEGSWLTVV.

The CDR3 nucleotides read TGTGCCAGCAGCACGGCAGGGATGTTGGCTGAAGCTTTCTTT. It translates to CASSTAGMLAEAFF. V usage is TRBV5-4 and J usage is TRBJ1-1; D may be TRBD1 (5 bases). Germline V gives CDR1 SGHNT, CDR2 YYREEE (reference sequence). Deletions cut 4 bases from V and 6 bases from J, with 16 bases between. The CDR3 extends over 14 amino acids.

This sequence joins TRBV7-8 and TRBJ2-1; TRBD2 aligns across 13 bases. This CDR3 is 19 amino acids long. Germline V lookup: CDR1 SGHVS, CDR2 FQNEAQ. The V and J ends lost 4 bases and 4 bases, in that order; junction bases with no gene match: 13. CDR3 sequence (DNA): TGTGCCAGCAGCTCAGCCGGACTAGCGGGAGATGGGGGTTACAATGAGCAGTTCTTC. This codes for CASSSAGLAGDGGYNEQFF.

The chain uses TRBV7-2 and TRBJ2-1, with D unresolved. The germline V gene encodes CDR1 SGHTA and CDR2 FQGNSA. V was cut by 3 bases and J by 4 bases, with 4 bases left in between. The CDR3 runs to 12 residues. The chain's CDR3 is CASSFGYNEQFF. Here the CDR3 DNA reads TGTGCCAGCAGCTTCGGGTACAATGAGCAGTTCTTC.

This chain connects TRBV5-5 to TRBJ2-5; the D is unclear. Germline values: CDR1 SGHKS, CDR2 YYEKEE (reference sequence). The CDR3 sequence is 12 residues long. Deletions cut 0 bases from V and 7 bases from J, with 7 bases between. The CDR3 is CASSLGEGTQYF. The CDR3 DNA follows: TGTGCCAGCAGCTTGGGCGAAGGGACCCAGTACTTC. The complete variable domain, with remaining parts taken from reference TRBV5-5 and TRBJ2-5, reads DAGVTQSPTHLIKTRGQQVTLRCSPISGHKSVSWYQQVLGQGPQFIFQYYEKEERGRGNFPDRFSARQFPNYSSELNVNALLLGDSALYLCASSLGEGTQYFGPGTRLLVL.

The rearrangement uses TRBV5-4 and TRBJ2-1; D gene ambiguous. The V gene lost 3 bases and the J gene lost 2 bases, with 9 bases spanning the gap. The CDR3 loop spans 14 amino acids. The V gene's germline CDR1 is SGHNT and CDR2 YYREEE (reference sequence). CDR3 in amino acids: CASSSSPTYNEQFF. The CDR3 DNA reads TGTGCCAGCAGCTCTAGTCCTACCTACAATGAGCAGTTCTTC.

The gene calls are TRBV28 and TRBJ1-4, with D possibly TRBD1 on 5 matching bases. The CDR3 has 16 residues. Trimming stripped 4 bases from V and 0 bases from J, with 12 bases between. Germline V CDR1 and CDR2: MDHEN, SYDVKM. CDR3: CASSSGWGATNEKLFF. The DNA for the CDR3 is TGTGCCAGCAGTTCCGGTTGGGGGGCAACTAATGAAAAACTGTTTTTT.

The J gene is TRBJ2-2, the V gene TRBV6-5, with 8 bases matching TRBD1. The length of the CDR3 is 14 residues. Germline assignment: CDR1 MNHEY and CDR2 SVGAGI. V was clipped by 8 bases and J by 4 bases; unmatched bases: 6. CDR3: CASGNTGGTGELFF. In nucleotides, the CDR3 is TGTGCCAGCGGAAATACAGGGGGCACCGGGGAGCTGTTTTTT.

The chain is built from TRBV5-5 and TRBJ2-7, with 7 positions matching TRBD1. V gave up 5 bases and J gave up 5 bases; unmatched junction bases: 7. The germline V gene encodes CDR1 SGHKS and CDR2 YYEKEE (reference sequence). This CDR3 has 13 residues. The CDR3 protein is CASRSTGFHEQYF. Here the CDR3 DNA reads TGTGCCAGCAGGTCGACAGGGTTCCACGAGCAGTACTTC.

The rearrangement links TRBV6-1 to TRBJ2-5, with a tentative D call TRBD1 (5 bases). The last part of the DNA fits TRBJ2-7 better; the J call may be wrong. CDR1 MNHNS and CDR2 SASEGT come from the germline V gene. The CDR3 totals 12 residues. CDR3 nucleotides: TGTGCCAGCACGGACACAATCTACGAGCAGTACTTC. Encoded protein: CASTDTIYEQYF.

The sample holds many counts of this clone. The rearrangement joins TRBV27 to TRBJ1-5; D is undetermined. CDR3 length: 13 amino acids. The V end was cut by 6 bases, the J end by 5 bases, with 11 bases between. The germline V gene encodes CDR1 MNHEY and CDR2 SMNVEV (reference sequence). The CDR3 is CASSLSRYQPQHF. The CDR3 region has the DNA TGTGCCAGCAGCCTCTCCCGTTATCAGCCCCAGCATTTT.